A selection of T cell receptor beta chains follows, all from one sample in a study of spatial heterogeneity in lung cancer. TCRdb itself ran the 5' RACE reads through MiXCR, one entry per CDR3 protein. This table holds 15,000 to 20,000 distinct CDR3 sequences, roughly 6% found once. Here the sequenced sample was lung tumor tissue, taken at surgery. Receptors were obtained from a female donor with early-stage non-small cell lung cancer. CDR3s include the opening cysteine and the closing phenylalanine or tryptophan. The D gene is left open where the match is weak. Some rows have no size entry. The others give once, few or many, or a class for an expanded clone.

j_gene,abundance,d_gene,v_gene,CDR3aa,CDR3nt
TRBJ2-7,many,TRBD2,TRBV7-2,CASSLEAGTSRRQYF,TGTGCCAGCAGCTTAGAAGCCGGGACTAGCAGGAGGCAGTACTTC
TRBJ2-2,medium-sized,TRBD1,TRBV7-2,CASSLAPVTGGAPGELFF,TGTGCCAGCAGCTTAGCCCCCGTAACAGGGGGCGCGCCCGGGGAGCTGTTTTTT
TRBJ2-5,medium-sized,TRBD2,TRBV29-1,CSSSSGQETQYF,TGCAGCTCGTCTAGCGGGCAAGAGACCCAGTACTTC
TRBJ2-2,medium-sized,.,TRBV7-9,CASSLVYTGELFF,TGTGCCAGCAGCTTAGTGTATACCGGGGAGCTGTTTTTT
TRBJ2-1,many,TRBD1,TRBV20-1,CSAPTAGGLEQFF,TGCAGTGCTCCCACGGCAGGGGGCCTCGAGCAGTTCTTC
TRBJ1-1,many,.,TRBV20-1,CSARTDRSNTEAFF,TGCAGTGCTAGAACCGACAGGTCGAACACTGAAGCTTTCTTT
TRBJ1-3,many,.,TRBV30,CAWRQGSTNTIYF,TGTGCCTGGAGACAGGGTTCGACAAACACCATATATTTT
TRBJ1-1,many,TRBD1,TRBV6-2/TRBV6-3,CASRTGTGNTEAFF,TGTGCCAGCAGAACCGGGACAGGGAACACTGAAGCTTTCTTT
TRBJ2-3,.,.,TRBV28,CASRDLYTDTQYF,TGTGCCAGCAGGGACTTGTACACAGATACGCAGTATTTT
TRBJ2-1,many,.,TRBV9,CASSVAPGDEQFF,TGTGCCAGCAGCGTAGCCCCGGGCGATGAGCAGTTCTTC